This T cell receptor beta chain was profiled in a study of beta chain features in type 1 diabetes. cDNA synthesis used the whole RNA isolate, giving expressed TCRB sequences. Each sample of naive, central memory or regulatory T cells had, on average, roughly 3.4 million reads. Here immunoSEQ multiplex PCR was the method, and the copy in TCRdb shows in-frame clones only, minus some. The sample records about 710,000 clones, around 15% being singletons. CDR3 size: 17 residues. J was trimmed by 6 bases and V by 2 bases; bases with no gene match: 7. In germline, CDR1 is PRHDT, CDR2 FYEKMQ (reference sequence). Findings and caveats of the study: TCRB repertoires of naive, central memory and Treg cells appeared more similar among patients than among healthy donors. When Type 1 diabetes patients were examined, their TCRB CDR3s proved moderately but significantly shorter in all four CD4+ subsets. VDJ junctions from patients with type 1 diabetes contained fewer insertions and more deletions.

A few counts support this clone. Its antigen is unidentified. Naive, central memory, regulatory and stem cell-like memory cells within the CD4+ compartment were sorted using CD45RO/CCR7/CD25/CD127/CD95/CD27. The V gene is TRBV13, the J gene TRBJ2-1; TRBD2 matches at 13 bases. The sample comprised naive CD4+ T cells from blood. This clonotype originated in a man aged 18 to 29 with type 1 diabetes. CDR3 bases: TGTGCCAGCAGCTTATCGCGACTAGCGGGGGGTGGCAATGAGCAGTTCTTC. Translated: CASSLSRLAGGGNEQFF.